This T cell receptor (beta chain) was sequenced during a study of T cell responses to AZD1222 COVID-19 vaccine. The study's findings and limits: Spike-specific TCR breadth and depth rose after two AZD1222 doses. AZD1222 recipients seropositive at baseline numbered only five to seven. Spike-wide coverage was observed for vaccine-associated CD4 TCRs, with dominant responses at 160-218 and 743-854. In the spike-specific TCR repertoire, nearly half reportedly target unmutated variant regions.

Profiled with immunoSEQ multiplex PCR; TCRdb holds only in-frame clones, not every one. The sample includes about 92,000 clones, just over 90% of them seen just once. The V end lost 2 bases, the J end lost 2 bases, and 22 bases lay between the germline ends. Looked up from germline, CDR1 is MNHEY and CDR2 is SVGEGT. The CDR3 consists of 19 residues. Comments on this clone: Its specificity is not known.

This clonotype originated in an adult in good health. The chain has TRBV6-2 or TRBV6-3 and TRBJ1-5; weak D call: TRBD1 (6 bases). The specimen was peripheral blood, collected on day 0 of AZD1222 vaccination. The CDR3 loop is CASSYGSPPTRGRNQPQHF. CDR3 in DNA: TGTGCCAGCAGTTACGGCTCCCCTCCGACCCGGGGGCGCAATCAGCCCCAGCATTTT.